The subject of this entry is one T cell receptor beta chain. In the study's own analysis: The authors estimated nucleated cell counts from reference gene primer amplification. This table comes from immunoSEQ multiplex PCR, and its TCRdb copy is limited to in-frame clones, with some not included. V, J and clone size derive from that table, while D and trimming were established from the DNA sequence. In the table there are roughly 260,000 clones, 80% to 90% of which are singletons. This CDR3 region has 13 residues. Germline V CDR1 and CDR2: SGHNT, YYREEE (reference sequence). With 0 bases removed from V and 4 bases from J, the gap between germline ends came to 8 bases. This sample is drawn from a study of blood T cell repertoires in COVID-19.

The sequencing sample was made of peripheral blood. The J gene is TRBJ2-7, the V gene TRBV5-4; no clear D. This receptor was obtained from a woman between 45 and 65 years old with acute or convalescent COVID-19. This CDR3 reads CASSLGQVYEQYF. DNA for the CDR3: TGTGCCAGCAGCTTGGGTCAGGTATACGAGCAGTACTTC.